This T cell receptor (beta chain) was recovered during a study of cytomegalovirus exposure and HLA in healthy donors. Generated by immunoSEQ multiplex PCR, the TCRdb table keeps only in-frame clones and is missing some. The sample records about 43,000 clones, 92% being singletons. Overall study results and limits: Most TCR sequences showed up rarely, but some public TCRs showed up in many donors. Specificity for CMV antigens was confirmed in vitro for a few of the CMV-associated chains. The classifier, whose performance was assessed in both the original and validation cohorts, reportedly diagnosed cytomegalovirus status with high specificity and sensitivity. The authors enumerated around 150 TCR beta chains as linked to cytomegalovirus.

A remark on this clone: The antigen is undetermined.

This clonotype was sampled from a man between 18 and 29 years old in good health and CMV-seronegative. Sequencing was performed on PBMCs.

CDR3 protein: CASRLRGLAGDEQYF. CDR3 coding DNA: TGTGCAAGTCGCTTAAGGGGACTAGCGGGGGACGAGCAGTACTTC. The chain carries TRBV12-2 and TRBJ2-7; the table names TRBD2, a call not compared with the DNA. TRBV12-2 is shown as a pseudogene. The CDR3 consists of 15 residues.